Below, 25 T cell receptor beta chains from the same sample are listed, as sequenced in a study of cytomegalovirus exposure and HLA in healthy donors (dated by TCRdb to the late 2010s). The protocol used for the library was the immunoSEQ multiplex PCR assay. TCRdb took this table from immuneACCESS and kept in-frame rearrangements with V and J called. Such tables lack part of the clones; where checked against another copy, unresolved V genes explain under half of the gap, and the rest is unexplained. This sample is represented by around 160,000 clones; 70% to 90% of them were singletons. The ten largest clones capture about 2.1% of the sample. The sequenced material came from PBMCs. The receptors shown here come from a man under 40 in good health and CMV-seropositive.

The CDR3 sequence: CASSLAADRYSPLHF. The CDR3 DNA sequence: TGTGCCAGCAGCTTAGCGGCGGACAGGTATTCACCCCTCCACTTT. This chain connects TRBV7-2 to TRBJ1-6; 7 bases are a match to TRBD1. The CDR3 is 15 residues long. The V gene end was trimmed by 0 bases and the J gene end by 8 bases; junction bases not matched to a gene: 4. Germline CDR1 is SGHTA and CDR2 is FQGNSA.

The chain carries TRBV7-8 and TRBJ2-1, with TRBD1 matching 9 bases. J gave up 4 bases and V 1 base, and 5 bases lay outside the gene matches. The germline V gene encodes CDR1 SGHVS and CDR2 FQNEAQ. The CDR3 sequence is 16 residues long. CDR3 in amino acids: CASSLEGTGKYNEQFF. The CDR3 DNA sequence: TGTGCCAGCAGCTTAGAAGGGACAGGGAAATACAATGAGCAGTTCTTC.

This clone showed up just once. The chain carries TRBV5-1 and TRBJ2-7, with TRBD1 matching over 8 bases. CDR3 length: 15 amino acids. Germline CDR1 SGHRS, CDR2 YFSETQ. V lost 1 base to trimming and J lost 0 bases; unmatched junction nucleotides: 3. For the CDR3, the DNA is TGCGCCAGCAGCTTGACAGGGGGGACCTCCTACGAGCAGTACTTC. It translates to CASSLTGGTSYEQYF.

The chain is built from TRBV6-5 and TRBJ2-3; weak D call: TRBD2 (5 bases). Germline V lookup: CDR1 MNHEY, CDR2 SVGAGI. Between the trimmed V and J ends, which lost 0 bases and 4 bases, there was a span of 11 bases. CDR3 length equals 15 residues. The CDR3 DNA reads TGTGCCAGCAGTTACTCGGGAGCAAGTGCAGATACGCAGTATTTT. Its translation is CASSYSGASADTQYF.

The gene calls are TRBV19 and TRBJ1-4; 12 bases align to TRBD1. Germline V gene sequence: CDR1 LNHDA, CDR2 SQIVND (reference sequence). CDR3 size: 16 residues. Trimming at V came to 5 bases and at J to 4 bases, leaving 5 bases not matched to a gene. CDR3 residues: CASSRDRGPLNEKLFF. The CDR3 region has the DNA TGTGCCAGTAGTCGGGACAGGGGGCCCCTTAATGAAAAACTGTTTTTT.

The chain employs TRBV29-1 and TRBJ2-2; D call uncertain. Germline V lookup: CDR1 SQVTM, CDR2 ANQGSEA. CDR3 size: 12 residues. The germline V and J ends were trimmed by 5 bases and 3 bases, with 7 bases remaining between them. The CDR3 DNA reads TGCAGCGTTCAAGCCTACACCGGGGAGCTGTTTTTT. Amino acids: CSVQAYTGELFF.

The V and J genes are TRBV15 and TRBJ2-7; the D gene is possibly TRBD1 (6 bases). Germline V lookup: CDR1 LNHNV, CDR2 YYDKDF (reference sequence). V lost 6 bases and J lost 0, with 9 bases in between. This CDR3 region has 13 residues. In DNA form, the CDR3 reads TGTGCCACCAGACGGGACACCTCCTACGAGCAGTACTTC. The encoded protein is CATRRDTSYEQYF.

The J gene is TRBJ2-3, the V gene TRBV9, with D perhaps matching TRBD2 (5 bases). The CDR3 is 15 residues long. Germline V lookup: CDR1 SGDLS, CDR2 YYNGEE. Trimming stripped 4 bases from V and 0 bases from J, with 12 bases between. CDR3 DNA sequence: TGTGCCAGCAGCCCGAGGGTAGATAGCACAGATACGCAGTATTTT. Translated, it gives CASSPRVDSTDTQYF.

The J gene is TRBJ2-3, the V gene TRBV5-1; TRBD2 matches 8 bases. This CDR3 has 16 residues. Germline values: CDR1 SGHRS, CDR2 YFSETQ. V shed 0 bases, J shed 5 bases, and the junction held 8 bases outside the gene matches. CDR3 amino acids: CASSLDVGGAGDTQYF. The CDR3 nucleotides read TGCGCCAGCAGCTTGGACGTCGGGGGGGCCGGAGATACGCAGTATTTT.

The rearrangement joins TRBV5-6 to TRBJ1-6; 9 bases are shared with TRBD1. The CDR3 contains 14 residues. V lost 0 bases to trimming and J lost 10 bases; unmatched junction nucleotides: 2. Germline assignment: CDR1 SGHDT and CDR2 YYEEEE. The CDR3 here is CASSLDRGRSPLHF. The CDR3, as DNA: TGTGCCAGCAGCTTGGACAGGGGGCGATCACCCCTCCACTTT.

This chain joins TRBV18 and TRBJ2-7; 7 positions agree with TRBD1. The trim removed 3 bases at V and 6 bases at J, leaving 5 bases unmatched. The CDR3 has 13 amino acids. From germline, CDR1 is KGHSH and CDR2 LQKENI. The CDR3 loop is CASSPGAGGEQYF. The DNA of the CDR3 is TGTGCCAGCTCACCTGGCGCAGGGGGCGAGCAGTACTTC.

This clone was detected only once. V gene TRBV2 combines with J gene TRBJ1-5; TRBD1 matches 7 bases. V shed 2 bases and J 4 bases; nucleotides not matched to a gene: 5. CDR1 SNHLY and CDR2 FYNNEI come from the germline V gene. CDR3 length: 15 amino acids. In DNA form, the CDR3 reads TGTGCCAGCAGTGAACTAAGGGGGCCTAATCAGCCCCAGCATTTT. Translating gives CASSELRGPNQPQHF.

The J gene is TRBJ2-3, the V gene TRBV27, with 7 bases that match TRBD2. Germline CDR1 and CDR2: MNHEY and SMNVEV (reference sequence). J lost 0 bases, V lost 5 bases, and 5 bases had no gene match. This CDR3 is built from 15 residues. As DNA, the CDR3 is TGTGCCAGCAGTCCACGGCGGGGGAGCACAGATACGCAGTATTTT. Protein sequence: CASSPRRGSTDTQYF.

This clone was picked up one time. V usage is TRBV9 and J usage is TRBJ2-5; 7 nucleotides align to TRBD2. There are 15 residues in the CDR3. Germline CDR1 reads SGDLS; CDR2 reads YYNGEE. Trimming cost V 0 bases and J 4 bases; bases outside gene matches: 6. In DNA form, the CDR3 reads TGTGCCAGCAGCGTAGCTGGGACTACCTCAGAGACCCAGTACTTC. Its protein is CASSVAGTTSETQYF.

The chain links TRBV9 to TRBJ2-6, with 12 bases lining up with TRBD1. The trim removed 5 bases at V and 4 bases at J, leaving 7 bases unmatched. CDR1 and CDR2 from the germline V gene are SGDLS and YYNGEE. This CDR3 region has 17 residues. Here the CDR3 reads CASRYSGQGAGANVLTF. CDR3 nucleotide sequence: TGTGCCAGCAGATATTCGGGACAGGGGGCAGGGGCCAACGTCCTGACTTTC. The whole variable domain, remainder taken from reference TRBV9 and TRBJ2-6, is DSGVTQTPKHLITATGQRVTLRCSPRSGDLSVYWYQQSLDQGLQFLIQYYNGEERAKGNILERFSAQQFPDLHSELNLSSLELGDSALYFCASRYSGQGAGANVLTFGAGSRLTVL.

Points on this clone: The sample carries other DNA sequences with the same CDR3. The V and J genes are TRBV7-2 and TRBJ2-5; D perhaps matches TRBD1 (5 bases). Germline values: CDR1 SGHTA, CDR2 FQGNSA. V was shortened by 1 base and J by 5 bases, with 5 bases between the two germline ends. CDR3 length: 12 residues. The DNA of the CDR3 is TGTGCCAGCAGCTTAGACAGGGAGACCCAGTACTTC. Its protein is CASSLDRETQYF. Combining the CDR3 with reference TRBV7-2 and TRBJ2-5 gives the whole variable domain GAGVSQSPSNKVTEKGKDVELRCDPISGHTALYWYRQSLGQGLEFLIYFQGNSAPDKSGLPSDRFSAERTGGSVSTLTIQRTQQEDSAVYLCASSLDRETQYFGPGTRLLVL.

The CDR3 reads CASSVAGQGSADTQYF. CDR3 in DNA: TGTGCCAGCAGCGTAGCCGGACAGGGTTCAGCAGATACGCAGTATTTT. V is TRBV9 and J is TRBJ2-3; 8 bases map to TRBD1. This CDR3 region has 16 residues. The V gene end was trimmed by 0 bases and the J gene end by 4 bases; junction bases not matched to a gene: 7. Germline V gives CDR1 SGDLS, CDR2 YYNGEE.

The V call is TRBV29-1, the J call TRBJ2-5; 9 nucleotides align to TRBD1. This CDR3 is built from 14 residues. V shed 4 bases and J 5 bases; nucleotides not matched to a gene: 8. Germline values: CDR1 SQVTM, CDR2 ANQGSEA. In DNA, the CDR3 is TGCAGCGTTGCACAGGGGGCAACGGGGGAGACCCAGTACTTC. This gives the protein CSVAQGATGETQYF.

CDR3 residues: CASLYQETQYF. The CDR3 nucleotides are TGTGCCAGCCTGTACCAAGAGACCCAGTACTTC. The rearrangement joins TRBV6-6 to TRBJ2-5; D is unresolved. Germline values: CDR1 MNHNY, CDR2 SVGAGI (reference sequence). This CDR3 has 11 amino acids. Trimming took off 8 bases at V and 0 bases at J, with 4 bases between the two ends.

This sequence joins TRBV6-1 and TRBJ1-2; unclear D gene. V gave up 6 bases and J gave up 8 bases, with 19 bases separating them. The CDR3 is 14 amino acids. CDR1 and CDR2 (germline): MNHNS, SASEGT. The CDR3 bases are TGTGCCAGCAGGAAGACGGAGGGTGTGCGGGGCTACACCTTC. It is translated as CASRKTEGVRGYTF.

The chain combines TRBV19 with TRBJ1-2, with no clear D. The CDR3 spans 15 residues. In germline, CDR1 is LNHDA, CDR2 SQIVND (reference sequence). V lost 4 bases, J lost 1 base, and 13 bases lay in between. This CDR3 is CASSSPSVNNYGYTF. As DNA, the CDR3 is TGTGCCAGTAGTAGTCCGTCCGTTAATAACTATGGCTACACCTTC.

This chain joins TRBV5-1 and TRBJ2-3; a possible D gene is TRBD2 (5 bases). V was shortened by 2 bases and J by 6 bases, with 10 bases between the two germline ends. Germline CDR1 and CDR2: SGHRS and YFSETQ. CDR3 length: 13 amino acids. The CDR3 DNA reads as TGCGCCAGCAGCTTCCTAGCCTTTGATACGCAGTATTTT. It yields the protein CASSFLAFDTQYF.

The chain couples TRBV7-8 to TRBJ2-7, with a possible D match to TRBD1 (6 bases). The CDR3 covers 17 residues. The germline V gene encodes CDR1 SGHVS and CDR2 FQNEAQ. Trimming cost V 5 bases and J 4 bases, with 24 bases left between them. The CDR3 loop is CASSPTVGVGARYEQYF. The CDR3 nucleotides read TGTGCCAGCAGCCCGACCGTGGGAGTGGGGGCGAGGTACGAGCAGTACTTC.

V is TRBV6-5 and J is TRBJ1-4; D gene ambiguous. Trimming shortened V by 0 bases and J by 3 bases, and 11 bases separated the two germline ends. CDR1 is MNHEY, CDR2 SVGAGI, per germline. The CDR3 contains 16 residues. The CDR3 nucleotides are TGTGCCAGCAGTTACTCTTTGGGGAGAGCTAATGAAAAACTGTTTTTT. Its protein product is CASSYSLGRANEKLFF.

The genes are TRBV11-3 and TRBJ1-6, with no clear D. The CDR3 runs 13 residues. Trimming left V 0 bases short and J 10 bases short, with 7 bases between. Germline CDR1 SGHNT, CDR2 YENEEA. In DNA form, the CDR3 reads TGTGCCAGCAGCTTAGATAATCGGTCACCCCTCCACTTT. Translating gives CASSLDNRSPLHF.